The 28 T cell receptor beta chains reported below all come from one sample, sequenced in a study of OX40 agonist ivuxolimab in advanced cancers. Assay: immunoSEQ multiplex PCR; the TCRdb copy retains only in-frame clones and omits some. The table lists under 55,000 clones, about 86% of them singletons. This sample comprised CD4+ or CD8+ T cells sorted from blood, obtained in a trial of the OX40 agonist ivuxolimab. Receptors were obtained from an adult with an advanced solid tumor such as melanoma, head and neck, liver or kidney cancer.

This clone showed up just once. The CDR3 DNA reads TGCGCCAGCAGCTTGGTCCCAGGGGGTGAAGCTTTCTTT. This sequence encodes CASSLVPGGEAFF. The chain has TRBV5-1 and TRBJ1-1; 7 bases line up with TRBD1. V shed 0 bases and J 7 bases; nucleotides not matched to a gene: 3. Germline CDR1 and CDR2: SGHRS and YFSETQ. The CDR3 is 13 amino acids.

The V gene is TRBV9, the J gene TRBJ2-3; D might be TRBD1 (6 bases). This CDR3 is built from 14 residues. Germline CDR1 reads SGDLS; CDR2 reads YYNGEE. V lost 0 bases, J lost 5 bases, and 10 bases lay in between. The CDR3 is CASSVDRVKDTQYF. CDR3 bases: TGTGCCAGCAGCGTAGACAGGGTAAAAGATACGCAGTATTTT.

This sequence joins TRBV2 and TRBJ1-1; TRBD1 might be the D (5 bases). CDR3 length equals 15 residues. The V and J ends lost 1 base and 3 bases respectively, with 12 bases between them. Germline V gene lookup returns CDR1 SNHLY and CDR2 FYNNEI. The chain's CDR3 is CASSEGGRVDTEAFF. CDR3 sequence (DNA): TGTGCCAGCAGTGAAGGTGGCAGGGTGGACACTGAAGCTTTCTTT.

This clone was observed a handful of times. The chain is built from TRBV10-3 and TRBJ1-2; 7 nucleotides line up with TRBD1. With V trimmed by 0 bases and J by 7 bases, 5 bases remained unmatched. This CDR3 is built from 14 residues. The germline CDR1 and CDR2 sequences are ENHRY and SYGVKD. The CDR3 nucleotides are TGTGCCATCAGTGAGTCCACAGGGGCCGGTGGCTACACCTTC. It translates to CAISESTGAGGYTF.

This rearrangement joins TRBV2 to TRBJ1-2; TRBD1 might be the D (5 bases). The V end was cut by 9 bases, the J end by 2 bases, with 19 bases between. Germline V lookup: CDR1 SNHLY, CDR2 FYNNEI. The CDR3 consists of 15 residues. For the CDR3, the DNA is TGTGCCAGGTTCTCCGGGCAGGGTGGCAACTATGGCTACACCTTC. It translates to CARFSGQGGNYGYTF.

The V call is TRBV4-1, the J call TRBJ1-2; TRBD1 is a possible D gene (6 bases). The germline V gene has CDR1 MGHRA and CDR2 YSYEKL. The V gene lost 0 bases and the J gene lost 4 bases, with 18 bases spanning the gap. The CDR3 has 17 residues. CDR3 in amino acids: CASSQDITGTMSYGYTF. CDR3 nucleotides: TGCGCCAGCAGCCAAGACATTACCGGGACAATGAGCTATGGCTACACCTTC.

The chain employs TRBV6-1 and TRBJ2-3, with D possibly being TRBD2 (5 bases). This CDR3 comprises 14 residues. The V gene's germline CDR1 is MNHNS and CDR2 SASEGT. Deletions cut 2 bases from V and 6 bases from J, with 12 bases between. The CDR3 loop is CASSEISGGDTQYF. The CDR3 DNA follows: TGTGCCAGCAGTGAAATTAGTGGAGGTGATACGCAGTATTTT.

The V call is TRBV6-6, the J call TRBJ2-2; the match to TRBD1 covers 8 bases. Per the germline V gene, CDR1 is MNHNY and CDR2 is SVGAGI (reference sequence). The CDR3 spans 15 residues. V lost 6 bases to trimming and J lost 1 base; unmatched junction nucleotides: 4. The CDR3 here is CASRPGTGNTGELFF. Here the CDR3 DNA reads TGTGCCAGCAGACCCGGGACAGGGAACACCGGGGAGCTGTTTTTT.

This chain connects TRBV18 to TRBJ2-2; 10 bases map to TRBD1. V shed 5 bases, J shed 3 bases, and the junction held 3 bases outside the gene matches. The CDR3 consists of 15 residues. Germline lookup yields CDR1 KGHSH and CDR2 LQKENI. CDR3 coding DNA: TGTGCCAGCTCAGCCGGACAGGGGGACACCGGGGAGCTGTTTTTT. Amino acids: CASSAGQGDTGELFF.

The rearrangement joins TRBV9 to TRBJ2-2; tentative D call: TRBD1 (6 bases). Between the trimmed V and J ends, which lost 4 bases and 0 bases, there was a span of 10 bases. Per germline, CDR1 SGDLS and CDR2 YYNGEE. This CDR3 comprises 15 residues. Here the CDR3 DNA reads TGTGCCAGCAGCCCCGACAGGACGAACACCGGGGAGCTGTTTTTT. Amino acids: CASSPDRTNTGELFF. Using reference TRBV9 and TRBJ2-2 for the parts outside the CDR3, the full variable domain is DSGVTQTPKHLITATGQRVTLRCSPRSGDLSVYWYQQSLDQGLQFLIQYYNGEERAKGNILERFSAQQFPDLHSELNLSSLELGDSALYFCASSPDRTNTGELFFGEGSRLTVL.

The rearrangement joins TRBV29-1 to TRBJ1-5; possibly TRBD1 for D (5 bases). Germline CDR1 is SQVTM and CDR2 is ANQGSEA. The CDR3 runs to 13 residues. V was clipped by 4 bases and J by 7 bases, with 14 bases between them. For the CDR3, the DNA is TGCAGCGTTGGGGCGGGGGAAAGGCAGCCCCAGCATTTT. It encodes CSVGAGERQPQHF. The whole variable domain, remainder taken from reference TRBV29-1 and TRBJ1-5, is SAVISQKPSRDICQRGTSLTIQCQVDSQVTMMFWYRQQPGQSLTLIATANQGSEATYESGFVIDKFPISRPNLTFSTLTVSNMSPEDSSIYLCSVGAGERQPQHFGDGTRLSIL.

V is TRBV18 and J is TRBJ2-7; D is unclear. In germline, CDR1 is KGHSH, CDR2 LQKENI. The CDR3 extends over 14 amino acids. V dropped 2 bases and J dropped 3 bases, with 11 bases sitting between them. In nucleotides, the CDR3 is TGTGCCAGCTCACCAATTCAGGAGAACTACGAGCAGTACTTC. Translated: CASSPIQENYEQYF.

V usage is TRBV9 and J usage is TRBJ1-2; 8 nucleotides agree with TRBD1. Germline-derived CDR1 and CDR2 are SGDLS and YYNGEE. This CDR3 is built from 14 residues. J was trimmed by 8 bases and V by 3 bases; bases with no gene match: 9. The CDR3 nucleotides are TGTGCCAGCAGCGCTCTCTCGACAGGGGAAGGCTACACCTTC. As protein: CASSALSTGEGYTF.

For the CDR3, the DNA is TGTGCCAGCAGCTTAGTCCCCCTCGGGACAGGGAATTCACCCCTCCACTTT. Residues: CASSLVPLGTGNSPLHF. This sequence joins TRBV7-6 and TRBJ1-6; 9 nucleotides agree with TRBD1. The CDR3 is made up of 17 amino acids. From germline, CDR1 is SGHVS and CDR2 FNYEAQ. With 1 base clipped from V and 7 bases from J, the junction kept 8 bases outside the gene matches.

This clone was detected only once. The chain couples TRBV9 to TRBJ2-4; D unclear. The CDR3 length is 14 residues. V shed 0 bases and J shed 5 bases, with 9 bases lying between them. Germline V gene data show CDR1 as SGDLS and CDR2 as YYNGEE. The CDR3 nucleotides are TGTGCCAGCAGCGTAGTAGGAGACGAAAACATTCAGTACTTC. Translation: CASSVVGDENIQYF. The variable domain in full, completed from reference TRBV9 and TRBJ2-4, reads DSGVTQTPKHLITATGQRVTLRCSPRSGDLSVYWYQQSLDQGLQFLIQYYNGEERAKGNILERFSAQQFPDLHSELNLSSLELGDSALYFCASSVVGDENIQYFGAGTRLSVL.

This clone was recorded only once. The chain combines TRBV6-5 with TRBJ1-3; D perhaps matches TRBD1 (6 bases). With 5 bases removed from V and 0 bases from J, the gap between germline ends came to 11 bases. From germline, CDR1 is MNHEY and CDR2 SVGAGI. The CDR3 contains 15 residues. This CDR3 is CASSGRTVSGNTIYF. The CDR3 nucleotides read TGTGCCAGCAGTGGACGGACAGTCTCTGGAAACACCATATATTTT.

The chain joins TRBV5-5 to TRBJ1-5; weak D call: TRBD1 (5 bases). Germline V gene data show CDR1 as SGHKS and CDR2 as YYEKEE (reference sequence). CDR3 length equals 17 residues. V was shortened by 4 bases and J by 6 bases, with 23 bases between the two germline ends. Here the CDR3 DNA reads TGTGCCAGCAGCCCTCTTCCGGGGGAGAAGTTTGGTCAGCCCCAGCATTTT. Encoded protein: CASSPLPGEKFGQPQHF.

The rearrangement links TRBV5-1 to TRBJ1-3; a possible D gene is TRBD1 (6 bases). The ends were cut back, 7 bases at V and 4 bases at J, with 21 bases in the middle. The germline CDR1 and CDR2 sequences are SGHRS and YFSETQ. The CDR3 totals 16 residues. CDR3 DNA sequence: TGCGCCAGCGCCCGAGAACAGGGATCGGGGGGAAACACCATATATTTT. This sequence encodes CASAREQGSGGNTIYF.

The chain has TRBV9 and TRBJ2-3; no firm D call. CDR3 length: 15 residues. The V and J ends lost 0 bases and 4 bases respectively, with 12 bases between them. Germline CDR1 SGDLS, CDR2 YYNGEE. The CDR3 region is CASSVGGLIADTQYF. The CDR3 DNA reads as TGTGCCAGCAGCGTAGGTGGGTTAATTGCAGATACGCAGTATTTT.

The chain combines TRBV5-4 with TRBJ2-7, with D unclear. Germline V gene data show CDR1 as SGHNT and CDR2 as YYREEE (reference sequence). This CDR3 has 13 amino acids. V gave up 0 bases and J gave up 2 bases, with 6 bases separating them. The CDR3 loop is CASSLVNTYEQYF. The CDR3 DNA reads as TGTGCCAGCAGCTTGGTAAATACCTACGAGCAGTACTTC.

The rearrangement joins TRBV28 to TRBJ1-2; 8 bases map to TRBD1. CDR1 and CDR2 (germline): MDHEN, SYDVKM. Trimming cost V 5 bases and J 3 bases; bases outside gene matches: 8. The CDR3 length is 15 residues. CDR3 residues: CASSKPGQGDYGYTF. CDR3 coding DNA: TGTGCCAGCAGTAAACCTGGACAGGGCGACTATGGCTACACCTTC.

Only one count was recorded for this clone. The V gene is TRBV7-3, the J gene TRBJ1-2; no reliable D call. The CDR3 consists of 13 residues. Trimming took 2 bases from V and 4 from J, leaving 8 bases between them. CDR1 SGHTA and CDR2 FQGTGA come from the germline V gene. CDR3 nucleotides: TGTGCCAGCAGCTTATCGACGGCCTATGGCTACACCTTC. Translation: CASSLSTAYGYTF.

The rearrangement uses TRBV29-1 and TRBJ1-3; D not resolved. The CDR3 length is 15 residues. Trimming cost V 6 bases and J 4 bases, with 19 bases left between them. The germline V gene encodes CDR1 SQVTM and CDR2 ANQGSEA. Here the CDR3 DNA reads TGCAGCGTCCAATATCGGAGCGGGTCAGGAAACACCATATATTTT. Amino acids: CSVQYRSGSGNTIYF.

This sequence joins TRBV6-1 and TRBJ1-1; D is uncertain. The germline gives CDR1 MNHNS, CDR2 SASEGT. CDR3 length: 11 amino acids. Trimming took 8 bases from V and 5 from J, leaving 9 bases between them. The CDR3 protein is CASVTPTEAFF. The CDR3 coding sequence is TGTGCCAGCGTTACTCCGACTGAAGCTTTCTTT.

J is TRBJ1-1 and V is TRBV5-4; D remains ambiguous. CDR3 length equals 15 residues. Germline V gene sequence: CDR1 SGHNT, CDR2 YYREEE (reference sequence). The germline V and J ends were trimmed by 4 bases and 0 bases, with 13 bases remaining between them. The CDR3 is CASSRVASMNTEAFF. CDR3 bases: TGTGCCAGCAGCCGGGTCGCCAGCATGAACACTGAAGCTTTCTTT.

The chain is built from TRBV7-2 and TRBJ2-7, with 7 nucleotides matching TRBD1. Germline trimming cut 4 bases from V and 6 bases from J; bases unmatched to any gene: 6. The germline V gene has CDR1 SGHTA and CDR2 FQGNSA. The CDR3 covers 13 residues. The CDR3 DNA is TGTGCCAGCAGCTCTGGACAGGTTCTCGAGCAGTACTTC. This sequence encodes CASSSGQVLEQYF.

The chain carries TRBV27 and TRBJ1-1; TRBD1 might be the D (6 bases). V was pared by 6 bases and J by 3 bases, with 17 bases between. CDR3 length: 15 amino acids. The V gene's germline CDR1 is MNHEY and CDR2 SMNVEV (reference sequence). CDR3 DNA sequence: TGTGCCAGCAGACGAGGGGGGACCGGGGACACTGAAGCTTTCTTT. It yields the protein CASRRGGTGDTEAFF.

J is TRBJ1-2 and V is TRBV19, with 7 bases identical to TRBD1. V lost 3 bases and J lost 4; bases outside the gene matches: 5. This CDR3 has 14 amino acids. CDR1 and CDR2 from the germline V gene are LNHDA and SQIVND (reference sequence). The CDR3 DNA reads TGTGCCAGTAGTATCACAGGGGTCACCTATGGCTACACCTTC. It encodes CASSITGVTYGYTF.